The clone carrying this TCR beta chain showed up many times. What it binds is not known. Two oligonucleotides, mixed equimolar, formed the beta constant-region primer covering TRBC1 and TRBC2. Four rounds of PCR amplified the ligated cDNA using nested alpha and beta constant-region primers plus SP2. The cDNA 3' end received a ligated single-stranded oligonucleotide carrying the SP2 primer and a 12-nucleotide UMI. A single record per CDR3 protein comes from TCRdb applying MiXCR to the UMI-ligation and nested PCR reads. The repertoire includes about 160,000 distinct CDR3 sequences, 22% of them detected once, and about 0.11% sits in the top ten. The germline gives CDR1 SGHVS, CDR2 FQNEAQ. V gave up 5 bases and J gave up 3 bases, with 14 bases separating them. This CDR3 has 15 amino acids. The data were taken from a study of naive and memory T cell subsets. Study-wide points: Especially in CD8 cells, naive repertoires contained a few larger clonotypes, possibly CD45RA-re-expressing memory cells.

This rearrangement joins TRBV7-8 to TRBJ1-5; D uncertain. Sequencing was done on a sample of naive CD4+ T cells from blood. This clonotype originated in a human donor in good health. The CDR3 loop is CASSPERVVNQPQHF. The CDR3 nucleotides are TGTGCCAGCAGCCCTGAGAGGGTCGTCAATCAGCCCCAGCATTTT.